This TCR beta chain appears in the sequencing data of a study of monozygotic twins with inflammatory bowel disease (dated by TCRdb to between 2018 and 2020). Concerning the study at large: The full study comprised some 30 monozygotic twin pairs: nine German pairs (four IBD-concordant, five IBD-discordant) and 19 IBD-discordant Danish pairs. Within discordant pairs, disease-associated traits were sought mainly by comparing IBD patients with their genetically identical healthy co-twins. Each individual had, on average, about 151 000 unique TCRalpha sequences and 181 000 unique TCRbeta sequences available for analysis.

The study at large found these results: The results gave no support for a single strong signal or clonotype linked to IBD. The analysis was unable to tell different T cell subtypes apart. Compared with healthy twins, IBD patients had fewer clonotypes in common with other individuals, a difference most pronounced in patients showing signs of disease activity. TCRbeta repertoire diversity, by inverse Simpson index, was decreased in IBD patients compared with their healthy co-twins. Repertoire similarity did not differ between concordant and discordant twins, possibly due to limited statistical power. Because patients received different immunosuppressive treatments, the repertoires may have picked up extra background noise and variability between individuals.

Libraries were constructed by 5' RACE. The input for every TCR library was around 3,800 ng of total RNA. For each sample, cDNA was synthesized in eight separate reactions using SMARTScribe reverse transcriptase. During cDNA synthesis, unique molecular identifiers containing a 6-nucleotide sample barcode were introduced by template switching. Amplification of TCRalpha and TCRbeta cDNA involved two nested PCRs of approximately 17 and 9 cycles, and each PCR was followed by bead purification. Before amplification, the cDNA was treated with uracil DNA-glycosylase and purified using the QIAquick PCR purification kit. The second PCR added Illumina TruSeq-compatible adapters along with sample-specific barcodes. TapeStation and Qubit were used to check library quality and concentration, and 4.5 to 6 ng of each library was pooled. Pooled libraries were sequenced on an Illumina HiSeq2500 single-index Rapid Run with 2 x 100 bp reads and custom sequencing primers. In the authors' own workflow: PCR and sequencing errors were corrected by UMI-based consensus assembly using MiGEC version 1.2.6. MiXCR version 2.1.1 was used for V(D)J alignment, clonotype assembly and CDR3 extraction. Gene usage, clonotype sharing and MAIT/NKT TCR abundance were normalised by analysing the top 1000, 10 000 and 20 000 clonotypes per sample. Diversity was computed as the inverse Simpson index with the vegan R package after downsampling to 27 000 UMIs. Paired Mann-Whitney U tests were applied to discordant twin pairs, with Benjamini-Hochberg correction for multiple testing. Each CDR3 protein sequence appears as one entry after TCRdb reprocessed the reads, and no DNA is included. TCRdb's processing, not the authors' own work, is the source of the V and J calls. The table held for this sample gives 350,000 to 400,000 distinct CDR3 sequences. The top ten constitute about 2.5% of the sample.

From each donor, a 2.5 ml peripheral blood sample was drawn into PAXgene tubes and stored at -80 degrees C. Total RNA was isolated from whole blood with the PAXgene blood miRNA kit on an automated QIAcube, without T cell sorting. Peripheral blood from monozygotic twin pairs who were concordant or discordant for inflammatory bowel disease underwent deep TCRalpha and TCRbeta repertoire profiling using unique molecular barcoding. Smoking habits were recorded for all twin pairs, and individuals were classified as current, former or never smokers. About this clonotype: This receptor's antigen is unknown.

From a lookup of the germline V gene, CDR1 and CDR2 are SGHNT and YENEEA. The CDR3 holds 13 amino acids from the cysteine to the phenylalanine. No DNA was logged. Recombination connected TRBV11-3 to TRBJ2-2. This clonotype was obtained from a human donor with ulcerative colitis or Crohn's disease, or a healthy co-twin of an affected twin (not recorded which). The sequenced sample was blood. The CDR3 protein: CASSLVATGELFF.